Each of the 23 T cell receptor beta chains below was sequenced from the same sample in a study of T-cell memory formation after mild COVID-19. Each CDR3 protein gets one entry after TCRdb re-called the 5' RACE reads with MiXCR. This table has a few hundred thousand distinct CDR3 sequences, around 16% appearing once. The sample was PBMCs or a T cell subset sorted from them (not recorded which). All receptors come from a man between 18 and 29 years old who had mild COVID-19 (a few samples of this study predate the infection). Cell type and time point are not known.

V usage is TRBV7-2 and J usage is TRBJ1-5; TRBD1 agrees at 8 bases. Trimming removed 4 bases from V and 7 bases from J; junction bases left unmatched: 6. Germline V CDR1 and CDR2: SGHTA, FQGNSA. The CDR3 runs 14 residues. The CDR3 nucleotides read TGTGCCAGCAGCTCAGGACAGGGAGAACAGCCCCAGCATTTT. Protein product: CASSSGQGEQPQHF.

The genes are TRBV5-1 and TRBJ1-2; maybe TRBD1 (6 bases). Deletions cut 3 bases from V and 10 bases from J, with 19 bases between. This CDR3 contains 14 residues. Germline CDR1 reads SGHRS; CDR2 reads YFSETQ. CDR3 DNA: TGCGCCAGCAGCTCTGGATCAGGGGCGAATGACTACACCTTC. As protein: CASSSGSGANDYTF.

V usage is TRBV20-1 and J usage is TRBJ1-1; a weak D match, TRBD1 (5 bases). V was clipped by 8 bases and J by 2 bases, with 18 bases between them. Germline V gene lookup returns CDR1 DFQATT and CDR2 SNEGSKA (reference sequence). The CDR3 consists of 14 residues. Here the CDR3 DNA reads TGCAGTCTTCCAAACCGGGACGGCAACACTGAAGCTTTCTTT. It codes for CSLPNRDGNTEAFF.

This clonotype has only a few counts. The rearrangement uses TRBV12-3 or TRBV12-4 and TRBJ2-3; 11 bases line up with TRBD1. This CDR3 comprises 14 residues. V shed 6 bases and J 5 bases; nucleotides not matched to a gene: 4. In DNA, the CDR3 is TGTGCCAGCAGCCGGGGACAGGGGGAAGATACGCAGTATTTT. This sequence encodes CASSRGQGEDTQYF.

This clonotype was seen only a few times. The chain employs TRBV6-6 and TRBJ2-5; TRBD1 matches 10 bases. This CDR3 comprises 15 residues. Germline lookup yields CDR1 MNHNY and CDR2 SVGAGI (reference sequence). V shed 2 bases, J shed 2 bases, and the junction held 2 bases outside the gene matches. CDR3 loop: CASSYQGQGQETQYF. The CDR3 DNA reads TGTGCCAGCAGTTACCAGGGACAGGGGCAAGAGACCCAGTACTTC.

This clonotype was seen more than once but under ten times. The gene calls are TRBV5-1 and TRBJ2-6, with D uncertain. The CDR3 covers 15 residues. Trimming took 4 bases from V and 2 from J, leaving 10 bases between them. From germline, CDR1 is SGHRS and CDR2 YFSETQ. CDR3 sequence (DNA): TGCGCCAGCAGCGGTGACACGGCTGGGGCCAACGTCCTGACTTTC. It is translated as CASSGDTAGANVLTF.

The sample holds a few counts of this clonotype. This chain uses TRBV20-1 with TRBJ2-3; 10 positions match TRBD2. This CDR3 has 12 residues. V lost 7 bases and J lost 6; bases outside the gene matches: 4. Germline assignment: CDR1 DFQATT and CDR2 SNEGSKA (reference sequence). Written as DNA, the CDR3 is TGCAGTGGGACTAGCGGCATCGATACGCAGTATTTT. Its protein is CSGTSGIDTQYF.

A few counts support this clonotype. The chain carries TRBV11-3 and TRBJ2-1, with TRBD2 matching over 11 bases. In germline, CDR1 is SGHNT, CDR2 YENEEA. The CDR3 consists of 16 residues. Germline trimming cut 5 bases from V and 9 bases from J; bases unmatched to any gene: 12. Here the CDR3 DNA reads TGTGCCAGCAGCAAGGGGCTAGCGGGGGGCATCATTGAGCAGTTCTTC. Its translation is CASSKGLAGGIIEQFF.

This clonotype came up a few times. The rearrangement links TRBV6-2 or TRBV6-3 to TRBJ2-7; D is ambiguous. The CDR3 covers 12 residues. V lost 8 bases and J 3 bases, leaving 11 bases between the germline ends. The germline V gene has CDR1 MNHEY and CDR2 SVGEGT. The CDR3 nucleotides read TGTGCCAGCTCGGCGAGGCTCTACGAGCAGTACGTC. The encoded protein is CASSARLYEQYV.

There are a few counts of this clonotype. The V and J genes are TRBV7-6 and TRBJ2-1; no reliable D call. V was pared by 3 bases and J by 10 bases, with 10 bases between. CDR1 is SGHVS, CDR2 FNYEAQ, per germline. This CDR3 comprises 12 residues. CDR3 sequence reads: CASSFGLREQFF. The CDR3 nucleotides read TGTGCCAGCAGCTTCGGCCTGAGGGAGCAGTTCTTC.

The V call is TRBV9, the J call TRBJ2-3; possible D gene TRBD2, 6 bases. The CDR3 contains 11 residues. V was clipped by 7 bases and J by 5 bases, with 8 bases between them. The germline gives CDR1 SGDLS, CDR2 YYNGEE. This CDR3 is CASGGIDTQYF. CDR3 coding DNA: TGTGCCAGCGGAGGGATAGATACGCAGTATTTT.

The chain is built from TRBV6-5 and TRBJ2-3; D unresolved. From germline, CDR1 is MNHEY and CDR2 SVGAGI. Trimming removed 0 bases at V and 0 bases at J, with 13 bases between. The CDR3 runs to 17 residues. The CDR3 DNA reads TGTGCCAGCAGTTACTCGAATTCGGGTTTTAGCACAGATACGCAGTATTTT. Translating it yields CASSYSNSGFSTDTQYF.

This clonotype appeared a few times. This chain uses TRBV27 with TRBJ2-2; perhaps TRBD1 as D (6 bases). This CDR3 comprises 14 residues. Germline lookup yields CDR1 MNHEY and CDR2 SMNVEV (reference sequence). The V end was cut by 2 bases, the J end by 3 bases, with 7 bases between. For the CDR3, the DNA is TGTGCCAGCAGTTTAAGGACAGACACCGGGGAGCTGTTTTTT. Translated: CASSLRTDTGELFF.

This clonotype was recorded a few times. The chain carries TRBV29-1 and TRBJ1-1; D call uncertain. This CDR3 is 11 amino acids long. With 4 bases removed from V and 5 bases from J, the gap between germline ends came to 8 bases. Germline V gene lookup returns CDR1 SQVTM and CDR2 ANQGSEA. CDR3 protein: CSVAEGTEAFF. The CDR3 DNA sequence: TGCAGCGTTGCCGAGGGTACTGAAGCTTTCTTT.

This clonotype showed up many times. The chain joins TRBV7-2 to TRBJ1-2; D may be TRBD1 (6 bases). CDR3 size: 16 residues. The V end lost 1 base, the J end lost 8 bases, and 20 bases lay between the germline ends. Germline CDR1 and CDR2: SGHTA and FQGNSA. CDR3 coding DNA: TGTGCCAGCAGCTTAGTGGCTGGGGGGCAAGTACTCGGCTACACCTTC. As protein: CASSLVAGGQVLGYTF.

This chain connects TRBV7-3 to TRBJ1-3; possibly TRBD1 for D (5 bases). There are 15 residues in the CDR3. The V and J ends lost 0 bases and 4 bases respectively, with 10 bases between them. Germline V lookup: CDR1 SGHTA, CDR2 FQGTGA. This CDR3 is CASSLTGDSGNTIYF. The DNA of the CDR3 is TGTGCCAGCAGCTTAACAGGGGATTCAGGAAACACCATATATTTT.

The chain links TRBV12-3 or TRBV12-4 to TRBJ2-7; D gene uncertain. V was shortened by 3 bases and J by 4 bases, with 10 bases between the two germline ends. This CDR3 comprises 13 residues. The CDR3 here is CASSFSGRYEQYF. The CDR3 DNA is TGTGCCAGCAGTTTCTCCGGCCGATACGAGCAGTACTTC.

This clonotype was seen a few times. This chain joins TRBV7-8 and TRBJ2-7; D is perhaps TRBD1 (5 bases). Between the trimmed V and J ends, which lost 5 bases and 6 bases, there was a span of 14 bases. Per the germline V gene, CDR1 is SGHVS and CDR2 is FQNEAQ. The CDR3 runs to 13 residues. The CDR3 region has the DNA TGTGCCAGCAGCGCCAACCCAGGGCTCGAGCAGTACTTC. As protein: CASSANPGLEQYF.

This clonotype has only a few counts. The chain carries TRBV6-6 and TRBJ2-2; 7 nucleotides agree with TRBD1. CDR3 length equals 14 residues. The germline gives CDR1 MNHNY, CDR2 SVGAGI (reference sequence). Trimming took 9 bases from V and 0 from J; bases not matched to a gene: 4. The CDR3 here is CASHQGANTGELFF. The DNA for the CDR3 is TGTGCCAGTCATCAGGGGGCGAACACCGGGGAGCTGTTTTTT.

This clonotype was seen a few times. The chain has TRBV19 and TRBJ2-5, with TRBD1 as a possible D gene (5 bases). In germline, CDR1 is LNHDA, CDR2 SQIVND (reference sequence). With 3 bases removed from V and 4 bases from J, the gap between germline ends came to 6 bases. The CDR3 covers 12 residues. CDR3 coding DNA: TGTGCCAGTAGTATCCAGGGAGAGACCCAGTACTTC. Its protein is CASSIQGETQYF.

This clonotype was observed a handful of times. The rearrangement uses TRBV6-5 and TRBJ1-1; 7 bases map to TRBD1. V shed 6 bases and J 1 base; nucleotides not matched to a gene: 8. This CDR3 contains 15 residues. Germline CDR1 MNHEY, CDR2 SVGAGI. The CDR3 here is CASSILQGPNTEAFF. The CDR3 DNA reads as TGTGCCAGCAGCATACTACAGGGGCCGAACACTGAAGCTTTCTTT.

The sample holds a few counts of this clonotype. The rearrangement links TRBV6-2 or TRBV6-3 to TRBJ2-5, with D unclear. CDR1 and CDR2 (germline): MNHEY, SVGEGT. The CDR3 has 14 residues. Between the trimmed V and J ends, which lost 0 bases and 5 bases, there was a span of 10 bases. CDR3 sequence reads: CASSYSARAETQYF. The CDR3 DNA is TGTGCCAGCAGTTACTCGGCTAGGGCGGAGACCCAGTACTTC.

V is TRBV4-1 and J is TRBJ2-3; D not resolved. This CDR3 region has 15 residues. Germline CDR1 MGHRA, CDR2 YSYEKL. V was shortened by 6 bases and J by 0 bases, with 13 bases between the two germline ends. As DNA, the CDR3 is TGCGCCAGCAGGGCGACACAAACTAGCACAGATACGCAGTATTTT. Translated: CASRATQTSTDTQYF.